A single TCR beta chain is shown here with its context. The data were taken from a study of OX40 agonist ivuxolimab in advanced cancers. Trimming took 3 bases from V and 2 from J, leaving 11 bases between them. In germline, CDR1 is SGHTA, CDR2 FQGNSA. The CDR3 has 14 amino acids. Profiled with immunoSEQ multiplex PCR; TCRdb holds only in-frame clones, not every one. The top ten clones hold roughly 0.56% of a sample with 100,000 to 110,000 clones, more than 85% of them seen once. Autoimmune disease history or systemic immunosuppression was exclusionary. The sequences come from CD4+ or CD8+ T cells sorted from blood, collected in a trial of the OX40 agonist ivuxolimab. This clonotype originated in an adult with an advanced solid tumor such as melanoma, head and neck, liver or kidney cancer. The genes are TRBV7-2 and TRBJ2-7; D is perhaps TRBD1 (6 bases). CDR3 sequence reads: CASSFPGATYEQYF. The CDR3, as DNA: TGTGCCAGCAGCTTCCCAGGGGCCACCTACGAGCAGTACTTC.